The T cell receptor (beta chain) described here comes from a study of PD-L1 blockade in urothelial cancer. Time point given: pretreatment peripheral blood. Sequenced by immunoSEQ multiplex PCR; TCRdb stores in-frame clones only, minus some. The table has 70,000 to 95,000 clones, 89% seen once. Comment on this clone: The antigen remains unidentified.

Germline V gene data show CDR1 as LNHDA and CDR2 as SQIVND (reference sequence). J gave up 7 bases and V 8 bases, and 7 bases lay outside the gene matches. The CDR3 contains 14 residues. Findings and caveats of the study: Larger 3-week expansion of tumor-associated blood clones was seen in durable-benefit patients.

The source of this sequence is a woman of 80 years or more with urothelial cancer. Material: PBMCs, obtained around atezolizumab (anti-PD-L1) treatment. J is TRBJ1-5 and V is TRBV19, with TRBD1 matching 11 bases. Written as DNA, the CDR3 is TGTGCCAGTGCCGGGACAGGGGGTGGGCAGCCCCAGCATTTT. This gives the protein CASAGTGGGQPQHF.